A single T cell receptor beta chain is shown here with its context. Its target is unknown. This CDR3 is 16 amino acids long. With V trimmed by 6 bases and J by 4 bases, 9 bases remained unmatched. This specimen belongs to a study of T-cell memory formation after mild COVID-19. Study findings and constraints: Shrinking CD4+ clones resided mostly in CM and EM, and CD8+ ones in EMRA. That cross-reactive memory joined was suggested by some responding clones appearing in pre-infection memory.

MiXCR was run by TCRdb on the 5' RACE reads, yielding one entry per CDR3 protein. Of 45,000 to 65,000 distinct CDR3 sequences in the sample, more than 8% were seen once. The chain carries TRBV12-3 or TRBV12-4 and TRBJ2-3, with 11 positions matching TRBD2. Sequencing used PBMCs or a T cell subset sorted from them (not recorded which). This receptor was identified in a man aged 18 to 35 who had mild COVID-19 (a few samples of this study predate the infection). Cell type and time point are not known. CDR3 loop: CASSPGGTSGSDTQYF. CDR3 DNA sequence: TGTGCCAGCAGCCCGGGTGGGACTAGCGGCTCAGATACGCAGTATTTT.